One and the same sample provided the 3 T cell receptor beta chains below, sequenced in a study of T cell repertoires in cytomegalovirus infection. TCRdb passed the reads through MiXCR, listing each CDR3 protein once. The sample shows 150,000 to 200,000 distinct CDR3 sequences, 15% to 20% of them seen only once. The sample was CD8+ T cells from PBMCs. All receptors derive from a human donor in good health (CMV status not recorded). Some clones in this sample may be carry-over from other donors' samples.

This clonotype was detected once. The chain couples TRBV29-1 to TRBJ1-4; tentative D call: TRBD1 (6 bases). CDR3 size: 13 residues. Per the germline V gene, CDR1 is SQVTM and CDR2 is ANQGSEA. The V end lost 3 bases, the J end lost 6 bases, and 11 bases lay between the germline ends. The CDR3 here is CSVDGGRDEKLFF. CDR3 coding DNA: TGCAGCGTTGATGGGGGGCGAGATGAAAAACTGTTTTTT.

This clonotype has a handful of counts. The J gene is TRBJ2-1, the V gene TRBV7-8, with D perhaps TRBD1 (6 bases). CDR1 SGHVS and CDR2 FQNEAQ come from the germline V gene. Trimming cost V 5 bases and J 7 bases, with 12 bases left between them. The CDR3 sequence is 13 residues long. The CDR3 spells CASSTRTVNEQFF. The CDR3 nucleotides are TGTGCCAGCAGCACCCGGACAGTGAATGAGCAGTTCTTC. Complete variable domain (other parts from reference TRBV7-8 and TRBJ2-1): GAGVSQSPRYKVAKRGQDVALRCDPISGHVSLFWYQQALGQGPEFLTYFQNEAQLDKSGLPSDRFFAERPEGSVSTLKIQRTQQEDSAVYLCASSTRTVNEQFFGPGTRLTVL.

This clonotype was detected a few times. The chain combines TRBV7-6 with TRBJ2-2; TRBD1 matches 7 bases. The CDR3 spans 17 residues. Per germline, CDR1 SGHVS and CDR2 FNYEAQ. The ends lost 5 bases at V and 2 bases at J; junction bases unmatched: 11. CDR3: CASSPSDRASNTGELFF. The CDR3, as DNA: TGTGCCAGCAGCCCGTCCGACAGGGCGTCTAACACCGGGGAGCTGTTTTTT.